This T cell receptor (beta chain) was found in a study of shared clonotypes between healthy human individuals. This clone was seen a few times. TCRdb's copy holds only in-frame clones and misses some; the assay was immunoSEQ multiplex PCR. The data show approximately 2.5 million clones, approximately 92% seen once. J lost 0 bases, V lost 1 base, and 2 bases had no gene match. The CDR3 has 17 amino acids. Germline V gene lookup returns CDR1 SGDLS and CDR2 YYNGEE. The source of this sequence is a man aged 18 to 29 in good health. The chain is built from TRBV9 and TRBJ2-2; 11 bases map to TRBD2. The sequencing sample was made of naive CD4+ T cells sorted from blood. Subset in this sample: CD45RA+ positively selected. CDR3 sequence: CASSVWTSGSNTGELFF. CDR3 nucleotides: TGTGCCAGCAGCGTATGGACTAGCGGGTCGAACACCGGGGAGCTGTTTTTT.